This T cell receptor beta chain was documented in a study of cytomegalovirus exposure and HLA in healthy donors. Broader study findings: Published work reported that the classifier diagnosed cytomegalovirus status with high specificity and sensitivity. Cytomegalovirus-associated status was assigned to approximately 160 TCR beta chains. First-cohort TCR clusters were later found to tend to co-occur in the roughly 130 validation repertoires. Most TCR sequences were seen very rarely across donors, but some public TCRs occurred in many.

Method: immunoSEQ multiplex PCR; TCRdb's copy keeps in-frame clones and lacks some. The table shows some 170,000 clones, with roughly 91% occurring only once. Notes on this clone: Its antigen remains unidentified.

The specimen was PBMCs. This sequence was found in a woman under 30 in good health and CMV-seropositive.

This chain's CDR3 is CSGLLEIKAFF. As DNA, the CDR3 is TGCAGCGGCCTCCTCGAGATAAAAGCTTTCTTT. This sequence joins TRBV29-1 and TRBJ1-1, with D unresolved. V lost 7 bases, J lost 9 bases, and 15 bases lay in between. CDR3 length: 11 amino acids. Germline V gives CDR1 SQVTM, CDR2 ANQGSEA.